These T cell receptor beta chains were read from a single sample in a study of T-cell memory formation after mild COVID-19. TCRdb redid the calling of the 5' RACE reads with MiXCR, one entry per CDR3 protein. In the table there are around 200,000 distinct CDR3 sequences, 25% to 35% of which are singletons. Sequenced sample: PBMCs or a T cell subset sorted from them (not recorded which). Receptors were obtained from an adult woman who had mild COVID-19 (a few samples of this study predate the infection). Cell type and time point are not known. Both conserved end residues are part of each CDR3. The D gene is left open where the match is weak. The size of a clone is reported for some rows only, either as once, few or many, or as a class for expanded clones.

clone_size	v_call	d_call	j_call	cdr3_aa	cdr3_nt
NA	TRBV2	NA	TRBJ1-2	CASREGNYGYTF	TGTGCCAGCAGAGAGGGAAACTATGGCTACACCTTC
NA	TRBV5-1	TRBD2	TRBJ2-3	CASSLAGSGASTDTQYF	TGCGCCAGCAGCTTGGCCGGTAGCGGGGCGAGCACAGATACGCAGTATTTT
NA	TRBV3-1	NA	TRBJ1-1	CASSRRSGGAEAFF	TGTGCCAGCAGCCGGAGGTCGGGCGGCGCTGAAGCTTTCTTT
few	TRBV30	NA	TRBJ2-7	CAWSLSYEQYF	TGTGCCTGGAGTCTTTCGTACGAGCAGTACTTC
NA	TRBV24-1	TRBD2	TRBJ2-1	CATTAGGLVKDEQFF	TGTGCCACCACCGCGGGAGGGCTAGTCAAGGATGAGCAGTTCTTC
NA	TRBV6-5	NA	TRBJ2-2	CASSYSGTGELFF	TGTGCCAGCAGTTACTCGGGGACCGGGGAGCTGTTTTTT
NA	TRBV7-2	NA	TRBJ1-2	CASSLLREYYGYTF	TGTGCCAGCAGCTTATTGAGGGAGTACTATGGCTACACCTTC
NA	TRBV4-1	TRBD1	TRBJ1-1	CASSQVGTGSTEAFF	TGCGCCAGCAGCCAAGTCGGGACAGGGAGTACTGAAGCTTTCTTT
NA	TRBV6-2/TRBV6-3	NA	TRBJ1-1	CASSYSGVEAFF	TGTGCCAGCAGTTACTCGGGGGTTGAAGCTTTCTTT
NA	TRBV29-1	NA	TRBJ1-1	CSVGIEAFF	TGCAGCGTTGGAATTGAAGCTTTCTTT
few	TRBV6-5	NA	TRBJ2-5	CASSYGHLETQYF	TGTGCCAGCAGTTACGGTCATTTGGAGACCCAGTACTTC
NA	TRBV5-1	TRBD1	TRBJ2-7	CASSSPGQGVYEQYF	TGCGCCAGCAGCTCCCCGGGACAGGGGGTCTACGAGCAGTACTTC